Presented here are 3 T cell receptor beta chains from one specimen sequenced in a study of T cell repertoires in cytomegalovirus infection. TCRdb called the reads again in MiXCR, with one record for every CDR3 protein. Of some 70,000 distinct CDR3 sequences listed, roughly 20% were seen once; the top ten hold roughly three quarters. Antigen specificity for these receptors is unknown. Sequenced input: PBMCs, sequenced either directly or after in vitro stimulation (not recorded which). The receptors here all came from a human donor in good health (CMV status not recorded). Some clones in this sample may be carry-over from other donors' samples.

This clonotype appeared many times. CDR3: CASSKGVVDYEQYF. The CDR3 nucleotides are TGTGCCAGCAGCAAAGGGGTGGTGGACTACGAGCAGTACTTC. The genes are TRBV7-2 and TRBJ2-7, with TRBD1 as a possible D gene (5 bases). V lost 5 bases, J lost 3 bases, and 14 bases lay in between. Germline values: CDR1 SGHTA, CDR2 FQGNSA. The CDR3 contains 14 residues.

This clonotype was detected a few times. This sequence joins TRBV4-3 and TRBJ2-7; 8 bases align to TRBD2. V dropped 5 bases and J dropped 6; count of bases not matched to a gene: 15. Germline V gene data show CDR1 as LGHNA and CDR2 as YSLEER. This CDR3 has 16 residues. The CDR3 DNA sequence: TGCGCCAGCAGCGGGGTTTTAAGCGGGAGAATCGGCGAGCAGTACGTC. Its protein product is CASSGVLSGRIGEQYV.

The J gene is TRBJ2-1, the V gene TRBV7-2; 8 bases match TRBD2. V was pared by 4 bases and J by 4 bases, with 24 bases of the junction left unmatched. This CDR3 is 21 amino acids long. Germline V gives CDR1 SGHTA, CDR2 FQGNSA. The CDR3 DNA is TGTGCCAGCAGCTACTCGAGGGCGGGAGGTCGTTACCGTACCGATTACAATGAGCAGTTCTTC. Its translation: CASSYSRAGGRYRTDYNEQFF.